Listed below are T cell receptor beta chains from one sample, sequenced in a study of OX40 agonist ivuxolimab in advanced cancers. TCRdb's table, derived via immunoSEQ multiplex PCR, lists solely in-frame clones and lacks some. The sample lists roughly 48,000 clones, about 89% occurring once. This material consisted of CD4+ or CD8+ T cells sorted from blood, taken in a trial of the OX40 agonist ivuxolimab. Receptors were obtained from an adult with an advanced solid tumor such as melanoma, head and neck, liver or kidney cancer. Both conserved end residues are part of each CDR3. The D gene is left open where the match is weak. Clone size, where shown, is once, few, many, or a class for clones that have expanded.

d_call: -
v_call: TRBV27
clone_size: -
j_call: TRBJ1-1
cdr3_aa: CASSLGQNTEAFF
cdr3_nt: TGTGCCAGCAGCCTGGGACAGAACACTGAAGCTTTCTTT

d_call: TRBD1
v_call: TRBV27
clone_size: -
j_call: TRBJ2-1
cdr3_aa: CASSYQGVGNEQFF
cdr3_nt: TGTGCCAGCAGTTACCAGGGGGTTGGCAATGAGCAGTTCTTC

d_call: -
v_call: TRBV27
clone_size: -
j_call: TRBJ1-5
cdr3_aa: CASSLYGGHQPQHF
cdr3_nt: TGTGCCAGCAGTTTATATGGGGGGCATCAGCCCCAGCATTTT

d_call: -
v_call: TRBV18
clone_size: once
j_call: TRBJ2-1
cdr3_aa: CASSPYGTGTYNEQFF
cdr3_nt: TGTGCCAGCTCACCCTACGGGACGGGGACCTACAATGAGCAGTTCTTC

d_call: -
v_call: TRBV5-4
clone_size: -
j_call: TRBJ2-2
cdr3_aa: CASSFQGSNTGELFF
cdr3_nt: TGTGCCAGCAGCTTTCAAGGCTCGAACACCGGGGAGCTGTTTTTT

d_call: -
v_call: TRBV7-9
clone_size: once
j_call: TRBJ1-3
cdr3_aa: CASSSTRTSSGNTIYF
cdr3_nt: TGTGCCAGCAGCTCCACCCGGACAAGCTCTGGAAACACCATATATTTT

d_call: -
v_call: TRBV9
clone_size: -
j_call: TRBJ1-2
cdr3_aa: CASSPGGDLSYGYTF
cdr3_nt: TGTGCCAGCAGCCCGGGGGGGGACTTGTCCTATGGCTACACCTTC

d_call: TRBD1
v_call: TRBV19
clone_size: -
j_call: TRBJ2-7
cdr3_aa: CASSMGTGIYEQYF
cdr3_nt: TGTGCCAGTAGTATGGGGACAGGTATCTACGAGCAGTACTTC

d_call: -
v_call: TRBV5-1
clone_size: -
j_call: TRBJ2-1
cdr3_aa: CASSPDNRADEQFF
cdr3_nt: TGCGCCAGCAGCCCCGATAACCGGGCGGATGAGCAGTTCTTC

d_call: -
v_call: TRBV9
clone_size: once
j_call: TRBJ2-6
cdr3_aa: CASSVTFPGANVLTF
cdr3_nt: TGTGCCAGCAGCGTAACGTTCCCTGGGGCCAACGTCCTGACTTTC

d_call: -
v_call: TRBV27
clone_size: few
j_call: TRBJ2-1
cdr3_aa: CASSLYNEQFF
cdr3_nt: TGTGCCAGCAGTTTATACAATGAGCAGTTCTTC

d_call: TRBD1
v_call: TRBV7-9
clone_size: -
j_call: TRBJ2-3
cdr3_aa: CASSTGTGVPADTQYF
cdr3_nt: TGTGCCAGCAGCACCGGGACAGGGGTCCCCGCAGATACGCAGTATTTT

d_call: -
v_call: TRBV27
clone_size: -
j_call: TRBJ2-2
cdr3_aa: CASSFGRTGELFF
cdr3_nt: TGTGCCAGCAGTTTTGGCCGGACCGGGGAGCTGTTTTTT

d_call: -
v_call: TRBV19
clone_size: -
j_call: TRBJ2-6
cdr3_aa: CASSMGRRSGANVLTF
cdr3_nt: TGTGCCAGTAGTATGGGCCGGCGCTCTGGGGCCAACGTCCTGACTTTC

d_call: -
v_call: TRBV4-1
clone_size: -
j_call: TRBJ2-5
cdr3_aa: CASSQEGPGMDEETQYF
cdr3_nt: TGCGCCAGCAGCCAAGAAGGGCCAGGGATGGATGAAGAGACCCAGTACTTC

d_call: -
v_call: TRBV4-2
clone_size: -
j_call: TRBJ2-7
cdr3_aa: CASSQEMSREQYF
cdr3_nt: TGTGCCAGCAGCCAAGAAATGTCTCGCGAGCAGTACTTC

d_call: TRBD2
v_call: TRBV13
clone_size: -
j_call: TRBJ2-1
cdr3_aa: CASSLGTSGYNEQFF
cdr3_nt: TGTGCCAGCAGCCTAGGGACTAGCGGGTACAATGAGCAGTTCTTC

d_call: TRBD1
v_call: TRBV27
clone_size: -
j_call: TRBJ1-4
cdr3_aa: CASRGQGANEKLFF
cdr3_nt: TGTGCCAGTAGGGGACAGGGGGCGAATGAAAAACTGTTTTTT

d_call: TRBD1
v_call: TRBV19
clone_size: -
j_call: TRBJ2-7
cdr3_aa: CASSIVTGNSYEQYF
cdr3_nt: TGTGCCAGTAGTATTGTGACAGGGAACTCCTACGAGCAGTACTTC

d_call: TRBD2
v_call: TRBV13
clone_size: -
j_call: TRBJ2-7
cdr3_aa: CASSAGTSGLYEQYF
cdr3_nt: TGTGCCAGCAGTGCCGGGACTAGCGGGCTCTACGAGCAGTACTTC

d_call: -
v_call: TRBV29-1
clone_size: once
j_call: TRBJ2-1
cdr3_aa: CSVDLAPSSYNEQFF
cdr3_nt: TGCAGCGTTGATTTGGCCCCCAGCTCCTACAATGAGCAGTTCTTC

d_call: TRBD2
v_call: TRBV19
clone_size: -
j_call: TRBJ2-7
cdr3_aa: CASSPGLAGSYEQYF
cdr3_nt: TGTGCCAGTAGTCCGGGACTAGCCGGATCCTACGAGCAGTACTTC

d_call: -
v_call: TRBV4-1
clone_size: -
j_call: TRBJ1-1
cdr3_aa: CASSQETPGGGEAFF
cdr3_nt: TGCGCCAGCAGCCAAGAGACTCCCGGGGGCGGTGAAGCTTTCTTT

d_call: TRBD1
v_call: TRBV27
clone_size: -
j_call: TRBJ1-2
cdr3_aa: CASSLGQNYGYTF
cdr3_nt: TGTGCCAGCAGCCTGGGACAGAACTATGGCTACACCTTC

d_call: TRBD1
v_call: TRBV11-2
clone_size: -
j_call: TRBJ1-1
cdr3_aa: CASSQTGGNTEAFF
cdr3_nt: TGTGCCAGCAGCCAAACAGGGGGGAACACTGAAGCTTTCTTT

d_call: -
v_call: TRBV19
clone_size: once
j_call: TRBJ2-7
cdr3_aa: CASSMGGSHEQYF
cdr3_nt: TGTGCCAGTAGTATGGGGGGATCCCACGAGCAGTACTTC

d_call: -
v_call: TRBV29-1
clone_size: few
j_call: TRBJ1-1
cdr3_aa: CSVDSREKTEAFF
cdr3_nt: TGCAGCGTTGATTCCAGGGAGAAAACTGAAGCTTTCTTT

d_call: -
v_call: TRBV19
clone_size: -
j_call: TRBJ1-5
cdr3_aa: CASSMMASNQPQHF
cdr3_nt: TGTGCCAGTAGTATGATGGCAAGCAATCAGCCCCAGCATTTT

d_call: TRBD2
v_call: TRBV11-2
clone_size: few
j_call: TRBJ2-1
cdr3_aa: CASSPSPGTSGRSYNEQFF
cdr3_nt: TGTGCCAGCAGCCCAAGTCCCGGGACTAGCGGGAGGTCCTACAATGAGCAGTTCTTC

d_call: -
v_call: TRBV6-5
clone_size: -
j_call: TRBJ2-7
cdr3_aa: CASSYSRSGTYEQYF
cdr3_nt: TGTGCCAGCAGTTACTCGAGGTCGGGGACCTACGAGCAGTACTTC

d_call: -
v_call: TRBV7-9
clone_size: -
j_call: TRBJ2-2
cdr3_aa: CASSLETRVPGELFF
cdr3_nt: TGTGCCAGCAGCTTAGAGACTAGGGTCCCGGGGGAGCTGTTTTTT

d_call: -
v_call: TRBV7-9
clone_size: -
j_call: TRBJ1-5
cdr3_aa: CASSRFDGGAGQPQHF
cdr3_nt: TGTGCCAGCAGCCGTTTTGATGGGGGAGCGGGGCAGCCCCAGCATTTT

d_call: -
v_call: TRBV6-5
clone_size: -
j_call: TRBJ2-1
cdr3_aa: CASSSTTYNEQFF
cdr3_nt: TGTGCCAGCAGTAGTACGACTTACAATGAGCAGTTCTTC

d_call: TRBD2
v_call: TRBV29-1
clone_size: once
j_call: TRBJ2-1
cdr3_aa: CSVEPSREFSNEQFF
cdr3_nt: TGCAGCGTTGAGCCGTCGCGGGAGTTCAGTAATGAGCAGTTCTTC

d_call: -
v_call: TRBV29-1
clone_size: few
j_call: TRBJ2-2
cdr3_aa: CSVAGLAVTGELFF
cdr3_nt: TGCAGCGTCGCTGGACTCGCCGTAACCGGGGAGCTGTTTTTT

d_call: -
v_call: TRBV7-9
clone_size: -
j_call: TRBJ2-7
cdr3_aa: CASSPPAGYEQYF
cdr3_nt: TGTGCCAGCAGCCCACCGGCGGGGTACGAGCAGTACTTC

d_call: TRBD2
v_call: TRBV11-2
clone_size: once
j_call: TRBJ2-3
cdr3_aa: CASRSRGGRGTDTQYF
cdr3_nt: TGTGCCAGCAGGTCCCGGGGGGGCCGGGGCACAGATACGCAGTATTTT

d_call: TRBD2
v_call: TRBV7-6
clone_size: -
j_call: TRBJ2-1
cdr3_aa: CASSGGLAGGAGEQFF
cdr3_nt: TGTGCCAGCAGCGGGGGACTAGCGGGAGGGGCCGGTGAGCAGTTCTTC

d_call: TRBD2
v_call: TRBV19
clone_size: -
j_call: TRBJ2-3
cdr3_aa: CASSRLAGAADTQYF
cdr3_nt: TGTGCCAGTAGTAGGCTAGCGGGGGCCGCAGATACGCAGTATTTT

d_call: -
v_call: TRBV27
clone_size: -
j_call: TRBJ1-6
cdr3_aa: CASSLAYLYNSPLHF
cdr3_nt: TGTGCCAGCAGTTTAGCGTACCTCTATAATTCACCCCTCCACTTT

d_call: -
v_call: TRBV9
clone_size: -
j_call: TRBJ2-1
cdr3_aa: CASSAGQRPSYNEQFF
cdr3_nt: TGTGCCAGCAGCGCCGGACAGCGCCCCTCCTACAATGAGCAGTTCTTC

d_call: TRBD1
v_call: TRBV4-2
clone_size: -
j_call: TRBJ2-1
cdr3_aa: CASSLATGGFYNEQFF
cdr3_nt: TGTGCCAGCAGCCTAGCGACAGGGGGCTTTTACAATGAGCAGTTCTTC

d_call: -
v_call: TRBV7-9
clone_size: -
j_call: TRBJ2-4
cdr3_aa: CASGGRGAKNIQYF
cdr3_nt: TGTGCCAGCGGGGGGCGAGGAGCCAAAAACATTCAGTACTTC

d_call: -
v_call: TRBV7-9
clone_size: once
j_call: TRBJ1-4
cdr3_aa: CASSHLRDNNEKLFF
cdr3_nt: TGTGCCAGCAGCCACCTCCGGGACAATAATGAAAAACTGTTTTTT

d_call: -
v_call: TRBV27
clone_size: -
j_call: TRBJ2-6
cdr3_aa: CASRGPDGISGANVLTF
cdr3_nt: TGTGCCAGCAGGGGGCCGGACGGAATCTCTGGGGCCAACGTCCTGACTTTC

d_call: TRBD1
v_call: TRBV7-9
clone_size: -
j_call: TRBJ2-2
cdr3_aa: CASSLAGTGFFAGELFF
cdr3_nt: TGTGCCAGCAGCTTAGCCGGGACAGGGTTTTTCGCCGGGGAGCTGTTTTTT

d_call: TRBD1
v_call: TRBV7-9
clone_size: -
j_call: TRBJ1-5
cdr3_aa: CASSLGTGYQPQHF
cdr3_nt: TGTGCCAGCAGCCTGGGGACAGGCTATCAGCCCCAGCATTTT

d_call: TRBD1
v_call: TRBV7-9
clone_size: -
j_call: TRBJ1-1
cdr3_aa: CASSPRDSGNTEAFF
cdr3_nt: TGTGCCAGCAGCCCACGGGACAGCGGGAACACTGAAGCTTTCTTT

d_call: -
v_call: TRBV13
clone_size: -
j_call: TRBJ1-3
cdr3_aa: CASSLDLSGNTIYF
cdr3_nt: TGTGCCAGCAGCTTGGACCTCTCTGGAAACACCATATATTTT

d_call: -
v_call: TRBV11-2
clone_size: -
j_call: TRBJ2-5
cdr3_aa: CASSSGDFPERTQYF
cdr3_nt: TGTGCCAGCAGCTCCGGGGACTTTCCTGAACGGACCCAGTACTTC